This T cell receptor (beta chain) was observed in a study of monozygotic twins with inflammatory bowel disease (dated by TCRdb to the late 2010s). Turning to the overall study: The full study comprised 30 or so monozygotic twin pairs: nine German pairs (four IBD-concordant, five IBD-discordant) and 19 IBD-discordant Danish pairs. Each individual had, on average, about 151 000 unique TCRalpha sequences and 181 000 unique TCRbeta sequences available for analysis. Disease-associated traits were sought mainly through comparisons between IBD patients and their genetically identical healthy co-twins within discordant pairs.

The full study reports these points: Because patients received different immunosuppressive treatments, the repertoires may have picked up extra background noise and variability between individuals. Repertoire similarity did not differ between concordant and discordant twins, possibly due to limited statistical power. A decrease in TCRbeta repertoire diversity, as measured by inverse Simpson index, was observed in IBD patients compared with their healthy co-twins. The analysis was unable to tell apart different T cell subtypes. No single strong signal or clonotype linked to IBD turned up in the results, so the idea that one exists was not supported. IBD patients shared fewer clonotypes with other individuals than healthy twins did, most markedly in patients showing signs of disease activity.

An approximately 2.5 ml peripheral blood sample was drawn into PAXgene tubes per donor and stored at -80°C. Without T cell sorting, total RNA was isolated from whole blood using the PAXgene blood miRNA kit on an automated QIAcube. Peripheral blood from monozygotic twin pairs, either concordant or discordant for inflammatory bowel disease, underwent deep TCRalpha and TCRbeta repertoire profiling that used unique molecular barcoding. Smoking habits were recorded for all twin pairs, and individuals were classified as current, former or never smokers. Library prep was done by 5' RACE. Preparation of each TCR library used around 3.5 ug of total RNA. cDNA was synthesized with SMARTScribe reverse transcriptase in eight separate reactions per sample. During cDNA synthesis, template switching introduced unique molecular identifiers that contained a 6-nucleotide sample barcode. Amplification of TCRalpha and TCRbeta cDNA involved two nested PCRs of about 15 and 9 cycles, and each PCR was followed by bead purification. Before amplification, the cDNA was treated with uracil DNA-glycosylase and purified using the QIAquick PCR purification kit. The second PCR added Illumina TruSeq-compatible adapters along with sample-specific barcodes. Library quality and concentration were checked on TapeStation and Qubit, and libraries were pooled at 5 ng each. The pooled libraries were sequenced with 2 x 100 bp reads and custom sequencing primers on an Illumina HiSeq2500 single-index Rapid Run. Regarding the original processing steps: PCR and sequencing errors were corrected by UMI-based consensus assembly using MiGEC version 1.2.6. MiXCR version 2.1.1 was used for V(D)J alignment, clonotype assembly and CDR3 extraction. Normalisation of gene usage, clonotype sharing and MAIT/NKT TCR abundance was achieved by analysing the top 1000, 10 000 and 20 000 clonotypes per sample. After downsampling to 27 000 UMIs, diversity was calculated as the inverse Simpson index using the vegan R package. Statistical testing used paired Mann-Whitney U tests on the discordant twin pairs and applied Benjamini-Hochberg correction for multiple testing. The reads, reprocessed by TCRdb, yield one row per CDR3 protein sequence and no DNA. TCRdb's processing, not the authors' own work, is the source of the V and J calls. In this sample's table one finds some 450,000 distinct CDR3 sequences. The ten largest clones add up to approximately 2.4% of the sample.

As regards this clonotype: No cognate antigen has been identified for it.

From cysteine to phenylalanine, the CDR3 is 15 amino acids long. DNA for this receptor is not on file. Taken from the germline V gene (reference sequence), the CDR1 and CDR2 loops are GTSNPN and SVGIG. The origin of this receptor is a human donor with ulcerative colitis or Crohn's disease, or a healthy co-twin of an affected twin (not recorded which). This chain joins TRBV30 to TRBJ2-7; absent DNA, TCRdb's TRBD1 call cannot be checked. What was sequenced was blood. CDR3 protein: CAWSHTGTLTYEQYF.